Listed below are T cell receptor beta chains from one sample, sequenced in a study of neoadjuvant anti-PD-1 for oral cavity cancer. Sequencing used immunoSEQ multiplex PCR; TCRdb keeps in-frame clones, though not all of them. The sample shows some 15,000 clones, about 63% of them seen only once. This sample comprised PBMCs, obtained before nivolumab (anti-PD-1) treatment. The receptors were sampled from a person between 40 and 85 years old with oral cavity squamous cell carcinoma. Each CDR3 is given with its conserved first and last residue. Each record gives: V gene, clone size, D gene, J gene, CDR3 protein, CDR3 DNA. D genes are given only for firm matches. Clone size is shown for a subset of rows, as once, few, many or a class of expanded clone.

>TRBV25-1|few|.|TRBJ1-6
CASSGTLPGSPLHF
TGTGCCAGCAGTGGGACTCTACCGGGTTCACCCCTCCACTTT
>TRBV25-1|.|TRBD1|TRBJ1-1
CASSERQGGTEAFF
TGTGCCAGCAGTGAAAGGCAGGGGGGTACTGAAGCTTTCTTT
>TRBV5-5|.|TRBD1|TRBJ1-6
CASSLTGVTASPLHF
TGTGCCAGCAGCTTGACAGGGGTTACAGCTTCACCCCTCCACTTT
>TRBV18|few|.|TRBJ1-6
CASSPGRTDSPLHF
TGTGCCAGCTCCCCGGGGAGGACCGATTCACCCCTCCACTTT
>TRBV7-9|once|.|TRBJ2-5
CASSPLPIETQYF
TGTGCCAGCAGCCCGCTACCGATAGAGACCCAGTACTTC
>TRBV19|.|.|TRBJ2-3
CASSIGEIPSTDTQYF
TGTGCCAGTAGTATAGGTGAGATTCCAAGCACAGATACGCAGTATTTT
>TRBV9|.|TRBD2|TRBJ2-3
CASSVAAAGGPGTDTQYF
TGTGCCAGCAGCGTAGCGGCAGCGGGGGGGCCAGGCACAGATACGCAGTATTTT
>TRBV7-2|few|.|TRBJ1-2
CASSLAMGANYGYTF
TGTGCCAGCAGCTTAGCGATGGGGGCCAACTATGGCTACACCTTC
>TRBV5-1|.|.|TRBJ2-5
CASSSLLRQETQYF
TGCGCCAGCAGCTCCTTACTTAGGCAAGAGACCCAGTACTTC
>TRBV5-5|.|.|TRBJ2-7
CASSHRDLRDEQYF
TGTGCCAGCAGCCACAGGGACTTGCGCGACGAGCAGTACTTC
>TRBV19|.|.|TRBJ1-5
CASLTSILNQPQHF
TGTGCCAGTCTCACAAGCATTTTAAATCAGCCCCAGCATTTT
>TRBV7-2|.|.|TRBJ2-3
CASSSGTPADTQYF
TGTGCCAGCAGCTCCGGGACTCCCGCAGATACGCAGTATTTT
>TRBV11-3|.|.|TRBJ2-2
CASSQGGGNTGELFF
TGTGCCAGCAGCCAAGGTGGCGGAAACACCGGGGAGCTGTTTTTT
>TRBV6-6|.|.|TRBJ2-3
CASSLTDTQYF
TGTGCCAGCAGCCTCACAGATACGCAGTATTTT
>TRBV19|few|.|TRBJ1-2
CASSIPRGYGYTF
TGTGCCAGTAGTATTCCCAGGGGCTATGGCTACACCTTC
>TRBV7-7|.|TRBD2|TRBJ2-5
CASSPGGLGTQYF
TGTGCCAGCAGCCCGGGAGGCCTCGGAACCCAGTACTTC
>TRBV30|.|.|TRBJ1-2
CAWARDIYYGYTF
TGTGCCTGGGCCCGGGACATTTACTATGGCTACACCTTC
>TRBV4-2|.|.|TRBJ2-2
CASETGTHNTGELFF
TGTGCCAGCGAGACCGGGACACATAACACCGGGGAGCTGTTTTTT
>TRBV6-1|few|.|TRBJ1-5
CASSEASNANQPQHF
TGTGCCAGCAGTGAAGCCTCTAATGCCAATCAGCCCCAGCATTTT
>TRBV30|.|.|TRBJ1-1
CAWSNLGGNTEAFF
TGTGCCTGGAGTAACCTTGGGGGGAACACTGAAGCTTTCTTT
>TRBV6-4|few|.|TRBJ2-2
CASSDKNTGELFF
TGTGCCAGCAGTGACAAAAACACCGGGGAGCTGTTTTTT
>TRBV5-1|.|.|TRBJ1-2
CASSPSIDAYTEGYTF
TGCGCCAGCAGCCCGTCGATAGACGCTTACACCGAGGGCTACACCTTC
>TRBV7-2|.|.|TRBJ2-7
CASSFGTYEQYF
TGTGCCAGCAGCTTCGGTACCTACGAGCAGTACTTC
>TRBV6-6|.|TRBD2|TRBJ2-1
CASRQTSGGVNEQFF
TGTGCCAGCAGGCAGACTAGCGGGGGGGTGAATGAGCAGTTCTTC
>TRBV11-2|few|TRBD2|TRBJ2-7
CASSRLAGGRSSYEQYF
TGTGCCAGCTCCCGACTAGCGGGAGGCCGAAGCTCCTACGAGCAGTACTTC
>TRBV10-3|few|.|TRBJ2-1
CAISELAAGADEQFF
TGTGCCATCAGTGAGCTTGCTGCCGGGGCCGATGAGCAGTTCTTC
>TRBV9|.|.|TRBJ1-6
CASGDGSDLNSPLHF
TGTGCCAGCGGGGACGGCTCGGATCTTAATTCACCCCTCCACTTT
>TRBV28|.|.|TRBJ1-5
CASSPTRGGLNQPQHF
TGTGCCAGCAGCCCTACCCGAGGGGGACTCAATCAGCCCCAGCATTTT
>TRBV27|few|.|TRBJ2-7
CASSLLMAGGEQYF
TGTGCCAGCAGTTTATTGATGGCTGGAGGCGAGCAGTACTTC
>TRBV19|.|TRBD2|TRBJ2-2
CASSPLAGGTHTGELFF
TGTGCCAGTAGTCCCCTAGCGGGGGGGACGCACACCGGGGAGCTGTTTTTT
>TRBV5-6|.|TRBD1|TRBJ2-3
CASSLGTGVTDTQYF
TGTGCCAGCAGCTTGGGGACAGGGGTGACAGATACGCAGTATTTT
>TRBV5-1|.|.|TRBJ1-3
CASSFSGSSGNTIYF
TGCGCCAGCAGCTTCTCTGGGAGCTCTGGAAACACCATATATTTT
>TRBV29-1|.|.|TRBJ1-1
CSVEGQNTEAFF
TGCAGCGTTGAGGGACAGAACACTGAAGCTTTCTTT
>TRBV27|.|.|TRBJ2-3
CASSFDFTSTDTQYF
TGTGCCAGCAGTTTTGACTTCACTAGCACAGATACGCAGTATTTT
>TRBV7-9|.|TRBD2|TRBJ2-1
CASSPTGGSYNEQFF
TGTGCCAGCAGTCCTACGGGGGGCTCCTACAATGAGCAGTTCTTC
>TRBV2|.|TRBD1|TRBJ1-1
CASSERTGLFTEAFF
TGTGCCAGCAGTGAGCGGACAGGGTTGTTCACTGAAGCTTTCTTT
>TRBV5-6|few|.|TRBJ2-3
CASSLDLRTDTQYF
TGTGCCAGCAGCTTGGACTTGCGCACAGATACGCAGTATTTT
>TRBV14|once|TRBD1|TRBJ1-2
CASSQAGQGFAGYTF
TGTGCCAGCAGCCAAGCAGGACAGGGCTTTGCTGGCTACACCTTC
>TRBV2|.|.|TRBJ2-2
CASNARDRGLFF
TGTGCCAGCAACGCCCGGGACCGCGGGCTGTTTTTT
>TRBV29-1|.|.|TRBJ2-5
CSVAGAHQETQYF
TGCAGCGTTGCCGGGGCCCACCAAGAGACCCAGTACTTC
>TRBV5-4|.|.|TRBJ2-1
CASSLAVTYTYNEQFF
TGTGCCAGCAGCTTGGCGGTGACATATACCTACAATGAGCAGTTCTTC
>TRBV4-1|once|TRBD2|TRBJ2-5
CASSQDVSGANQETQYF
TGCGCCAGCAGCCAAGATGTAAGCGGGGCCAACCAAGAGACCCAGTACTTC
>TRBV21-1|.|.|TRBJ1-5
CASSKSGQGHQPQHF
TGTGCCAGCAGCAAATCGGGACAGGGACATCAGCCCCAGCATTTT
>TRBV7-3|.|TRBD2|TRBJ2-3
CASSLSGRSSADTQYF
TGTGCCAGCAGCTTAAGCGGGAGAAGTTCGGCGGATACGCAGTATTTT
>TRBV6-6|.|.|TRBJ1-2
CASSPLAGEDYGYTF
TGTGCCAGCAGTCCACTCGCGGGAGAGGACTATGGCTACACCTTC
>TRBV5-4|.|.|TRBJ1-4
CASSLGGAATNEKLFF
TGTGCCAGCAGCTTGGGGGGGGCTGCAACTAATGAAAAACTGTTTTTT
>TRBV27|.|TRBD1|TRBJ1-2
CASSSPGQGARGYTF
TGTGCCAGCAGTTCTCCGGGACAGGGGGCTCGTGGCTACACCTTC
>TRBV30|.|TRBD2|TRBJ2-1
CAWGTSGRLDEQFF
TGTGCCTGGGGGACTAGCGGGAGGTTAGATGAGCAGTTCTTC
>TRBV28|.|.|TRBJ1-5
CASSLSAFNQPQHF
TGTGCCAGCAGTTTATCGGCGTTTAATCAGCCCCAGCATTTT
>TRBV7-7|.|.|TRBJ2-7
CASSLGGNAYEQYF
TGTGCCAGCAGCTTAGGGGGTAACGCCTACGAGCAGTACTTC
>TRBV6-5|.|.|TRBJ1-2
CASIGTYGYTF
TGTGCCAGCATCGGCACCTATGGCTACACCTTC
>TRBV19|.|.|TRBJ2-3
CASSIPGRRDTQYF
TGTGCCAGTAGTATACCTGGGAGAAGGGATACGCAGTATTTT
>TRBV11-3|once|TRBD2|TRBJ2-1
CASSISGENEQFF
TGTGCCAGCAGCATTAGCGGGGAGAATGAGCAGTTCTTC
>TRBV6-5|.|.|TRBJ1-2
CASSRTRDVWGYTF
TGTGCCAGCAGTAGAACTCGGGACGTGTGGGGCTACACCTTC
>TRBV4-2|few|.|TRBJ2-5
CASSQEPGPGGETQYF
TGTGCCAGCAGCCAAGAACCGGGTCCTGGGGGAGAGACCCAGTACTTC
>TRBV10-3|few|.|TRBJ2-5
CATATGHSQETQYF
TGTGCCACTGCAACGGGGCACTCCCAAGAGACCCAGTACTTC